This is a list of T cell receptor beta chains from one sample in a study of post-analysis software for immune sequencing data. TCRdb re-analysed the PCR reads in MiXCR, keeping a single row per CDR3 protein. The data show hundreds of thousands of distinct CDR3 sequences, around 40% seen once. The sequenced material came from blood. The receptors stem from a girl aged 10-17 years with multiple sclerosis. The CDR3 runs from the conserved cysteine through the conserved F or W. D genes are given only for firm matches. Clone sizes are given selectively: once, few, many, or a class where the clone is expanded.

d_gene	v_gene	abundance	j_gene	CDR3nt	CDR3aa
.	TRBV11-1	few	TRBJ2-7	TGTGCCAGCAGCTTGGACCCTTCCTACGAGCAGTACTTC	CASSLDPSYEQYF
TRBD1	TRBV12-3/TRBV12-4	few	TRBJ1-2	TGTGCCAGCAGTACAAGCCCGGGACAGGGATTTCATGGCTACACCTTC	CASSTSPGQGFHGYTF
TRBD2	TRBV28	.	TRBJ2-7	TGCGCCAGCAGCGCGAGACTAGCGTTCTACGAGCAGTACTTC	CASSARLAFYEQYF
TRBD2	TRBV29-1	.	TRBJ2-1	TGCAGCGTTGAGGGGGCGGGAGGGATTTACAATGAGCAGTTCTTC	CSVEGAGGIYNEQFF
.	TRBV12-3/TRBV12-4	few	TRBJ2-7	TGTGCCAGCAGTTTCGGAGTTGCGTACGAGCAGTACTTC	CASSFGVAYEQYF
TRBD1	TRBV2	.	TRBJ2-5	TGTGCCAGCAGTGAAGGATCAGGACAGGCAGAGACCCAGTACTTC	CASSEGSGQAETQYF
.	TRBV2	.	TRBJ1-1	TGTGCCAGCCCGGGACGGAACACTGAAGCTTTCTTT	CASPGRNTEAFF
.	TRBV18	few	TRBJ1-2	TGTGCCAGCTCGCCCGGGACAAATAGTGGCTACACCTTC	CASSPGTNSGYTF
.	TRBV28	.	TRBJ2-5	TGTGCCAGCGGTTTCAGAGGTTCGACAGAAGAGACCCAGTACTTC	CASGFRGSTEETQYF
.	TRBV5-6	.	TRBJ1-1	TGTGCCAGCAGCTTTCCAGGGAGGAACACTGAAGCTTTCTTT	CASSFPGRNTEAFF
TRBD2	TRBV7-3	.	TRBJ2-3	TGTGCCAGCAGCTTAAGGGGACTAGCGGGAGAAGATACGCAGTATTTT	CASSLRGLAGEDTQYF
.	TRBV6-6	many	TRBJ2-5	TGTGCCAGCAGTTACACCTCCCTCCAAGAGACCCAGTACTTC	CASSYTSLQETQYF
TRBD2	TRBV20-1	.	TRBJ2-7	TGCAGTGCTCTCGATAGCGGGAGCCCCTACGAGCAGTACTTC	CSALDSGSPYEQYF
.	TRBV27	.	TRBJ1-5	TGTGCCAGCAGTTTACGGGGAGGGGCAGAAAATCAGCCCCAGCATTTT	CASSLRGGAENQPQHF
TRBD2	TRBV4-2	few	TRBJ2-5	TGTGCCAGCAGCCAAAGCACGGTGGGAGCGGGAGGAGAAGAGACCCAGTACTTC	CASSQSTVGAGGEETQYF
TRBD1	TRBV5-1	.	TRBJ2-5	TGCGCCAGCAGCCCTGACTCCATCAGGGGGCAGGAGACCCAGTACTTC	CASSPDSIRGQETQYF